The 21 T cell receptor beta chains below all came from one sample that was sequenced in a study of blood T cell repertoires in COVID-19. Only in-frame clones appear in the TCRdb table, and some are missing; sequencing was by immunoSEQ multiplex PCR. The sample lists approximately 98,000 clones, 80% to 90% occurring once. Specimen: peripheral blood. Source of these receptors: a human donor in a cohort sampled during active COVID-19.

The J gene is TRBJ2-2, the V gene TRBV9; perhaps TRBD1 as D (5 bases). The CDR3 loop spans 16 amino acids. V was pared by 0 bases and J by 0 bases, with 9 bases between. Looked up from germline, CDR1 is SGDLS and CDR2 is YYNGEE. The chain's CDR3 is CASSVAQGPNTGELFF. The CDR3 DNA sequence: TGTGCCAGCAGCGTAGCTCAGGGCCCGAACACCGGGGAGCTGTTTTTT.

The chain recombines TRBV14 with TRBJ2-1, with 11 bases aligning to TRBD2. V shed 4 bases and J 8 bases; nucleotides not matched to a gene: 10. The germline V gene encodes CDR1 SGHDN and CDR2 FVKESK. This CDR3 has 16 residues. This chain's CDR3 is CASSLYLAGGGDEQFF. DNA for the CDR3: TGTGCCAGCAGCCTTTACCTAGCGGGGGGCGGGGATGAGCAGTTCTTC.

The table lists this clone with a count of one. The chain employs TRBV19 and TRBJ1-2; tentative D call: TRBD1 (6 bases). Per germline, CDR1 LNHDA and CDR2 SQIVND (reference sequence). CDR3 size: 14 residues. The V end was cut by 3 bases, the J end by 5 bases, with 13 bases between. The CDR3 DNA reads as TGTGCCAGTAGTATCGCGGGGGCCGAATATGGCTACACCTTC. Amino acids: CASSIAGAEYGYTF.

The chain has TRBV14 and TRBJ2-5; 7 bases line up with TRBD2. CDR1 SGHDN and CDR2 FVKESK come from the germline V gene. Trimming took 3 bases from V and 0 from J; bases not matched to a gene: 7. The CDR3 runs to 16 residues. The CDR3 bases are TGTGCCAGCAGCCATAGGCTAGCGGCGTACCAAGAGACCCAGTACTTC. It specifies CASSHRLAAYQETQYF.

This clone came up a few times. V is TRBV19 and J is TRBJ1-5; D call uncertain. The V end lost 0 bases, the J end lost 8 bases, and 8 bases lay between the germline ends. The CDR3 totals 13 residues. The germline CDR1 and CDR2 sequences are LNHDA and SQIVND (reference sequence). The CDR3 bases are TGTGCCAGTAGTATAGACACAGTAAAGCCCCAGCATTTT. Its translation is CASSIDTVKPQHF.

Here the CDR3 reads CASSPRTDLSAKNIQYF. Written as DNA, the CDR3 is TGTGCCAGCTCACCGCGGACAGATCTTTCAGCCAAAAACATTCAGTACTTC. The chain joins TRBV18 to TRBJ2-4, with D perhaps matching TRBD1 (6 bases). Germline CDR1 and CDR2: KGHSH and LQKENI. V was pared by 3 bases and J by 0 bases, with 15 bases between. The CDR3 sequence is 17 residues long. The whole variable domain, filled in from reference TRBV18 and TRBJ2-4, reads NAGVMQNPRHLVRRRGQEARLRCSPMKGHSHVYWYRQLPEEGLKFMVYLQKENIIDESGMPKERFSAEFPKEGPSILRIQQVVRGDSAAYFCASSPRTDLSAKNIQYFGAGTRLSVL.

This chain links TRBV28 with TRBJ2-5, with a weak D call TRBD1 (6 bases). The CDR3 totals 14 residues. Per germline, CDR1 MDHEN and CDR2 SYDVKM. Trimming cost V 6 bases and J 2 bases, with 13 bases left between them. This CDR3 is CASSPGQMQETQYF. The CDR3, as DNA: TGTGCCAGCAGCCCCGGACAGATGCAAGAGACCCAGTACTTC. Full variable domain (outside the CDR3, taken from reference TRBV28 and TRBJ2-5): DVKVTQSSRYLVKRTGEKVFLECVQDMDHENMFWYRQDPGLGLRLIYFSYDVKMKEKGDIPEGYSVSREKKERFSLILESASTNQTSMYLCASSPGQMQETQYFGPGTRLLVL.

The chain couples TRBV19 to TRBJ2-1; 10 nucleotides match TRBD2. This CDR3 contains 17 residues. Germline CDR1 reads LNHDA; CDR2 reads SQIVND (reference sequence). Trimming took 3 bases from V and 6 from J; bases not matched to a gene: 11. CDR3 region: CASSIFWGASGGNEQFF. The CDR3 DNA is TGTGCCAGTAGTATTTTTTGGGGGGCTAGCGGGGGCAATGAGCAGTTCTTC.

The rearrangement uses TRBV29-1 and TRBJ2-5; 9 bases align to TRBD2. The CDR3 is 15 amino acids. Trimming removed 6 bases from V and 1 base from J; junction bases left unmatched: 9. Germline values: CDR1 SQVTM, CDR2 ANQGSEA. CDR3 sequence reads: CSVLLAGMTQETQYF. CDR3 nucleotide sequence: TGCAGCGTCCTCCTAGCGGGAATGACCCAAGAGACCCAGTACTTC.

The chain joins TRBV6-5 to TRBJ1-2, with TRBD1 matching over 8 bases. With V trimmed by 6 bases and J by 7 bases, 13 bases remained unmatched. This CDR3 contains 15 residues. In germline, CDR1 is MNHEY, CDR2 SVGAGI. CDR3 sequence reads: CASRTLQGGGRGYTF. The DNA of the CDR3 is TGTGCCAGCAGGACGCTACAGGGGGGCGGTCGTGGCTACACCTTC.

This sequence joins TRBV27 and TRBJ1-2, with TRBD1 identical over 11 bases. J was trimmed by 4 bases and V by 6 bases; bases with no gene match: 4. The CDR3 has 14 amino acids. From germline, CDR1 is MNHEY and CDR2 SMNVEV (reference sequence). The CDR3 region has the DNA TGTGCCAGCAGGCCGGGACAGGGGGGCTATGGCTACACCTTC. This translates into CASRPGQGGYGYTF.

The chain employs TRBV12-3 or TRBV12-4 and TRBJ2-7; the D gene is possibly TRBD2 (5 bases). Trimming stripped 5 bases from V and 5 bases from J, with 13 bases between. This CDR3 has 13 residues. This CDR3 reads CASSIRGVDEQYF. CDR3 bases: TGTGCCAGCAGTATACGGGGAGTGGACGAGCAGTACTTC.

The V and J genes are TRBV2 and TRBJ2-7, with TRBD1 identical over 7 bases. Germline-derived CDR1 and CDR2 are SNHLY and FYNNEI. V was pared by 4 bases and J by 3 bases, with 6 bases of the junction left unmatched. The CDR3 length is 14 residues. The CDR3 coding sequence is TGTGCCAGCAGTGCCGGGGACAGCGTCTACGAGCAGTACTTC. Encoded protein: CASSAGDSVYEQYF.

The chain uses TRBV4-1 and TRBJ2-7; TRBD2 might be the D (5 bases). V was cut by 4 bases and J by 3 bases, with 16 bases left in between. The CDR3 is 15 residues long. Germline V gene lookup returns CDR1 MGHRA and CDR2 YSYEKL. For the CDR3, the DNA is TGCGCCAGCAGCCCCGGAGGTAGCGTCTACTACGAGCAGTACTTC. Residues: CASSPGGSVYYEQYF.

The rearrangement joins TRBV7-6 to TRBJ2-5, with unresolved D. V lost 1 base and J 1 base, leaving 7 bases between the germline ends. The V gene's germline CDR1 is SGHVS and CDR2 FNYEAQ. This CDR3 region has 14 residues. The CDR3 protein is CASSLGASQETQYF. The CDR3 nucleotides read TGTGCCAGCAGCTTAGGAGCTTCCCAAGAGACCCAGTACTTC.

In nucleotides, the CDR3 is TGTGCCAGCAGCCCAGGACTAGCGGGAGTTATTGAGCAGTTCTTC. Translated, it gives CASSPGLAGVIEQFF. The rearrangement links TRBV7-3 to TRBJ2-1, with 13 bases fitting TRBD2. Trimming at V came to 5 bases and at J to 9 bases, leaving 7 bases not matched to a gene. Germline CDR1 and CDR2: SGHTA and FQGTGA. The CDR3 covers 15 residues.

The chain is built from TRBV6-5 and TRBJ2-7; D unresolved. Per germline, CDR1 MNHEY and CDR2 SVGAGI. This CDR3 has 14 residues. The V gene lost 9 bases and the J gene lost 2 bases, with 17 bases spanning the gap. The CDR3 coding sequence is TGTGCCAGTGGATGGGCCGGTACAGCCTACGAGCAGTACTTC. The encoded protein is CASGWAGTAYEQYF.

J is TRBJ2-2 and V is TRBV9, with TRBD1 as a possible D gene (6 bases). Trimming cost V 6 bases and J 6 bases, with 21 bases left between them. Germline values: CDR1 SGDLS, CDR2 YYNGEE. The CDR3 consists of 16 residues. CDR3 in amino acids: CASTSTGTTEAGELFF. CDR3 in DNA: TGTGCCAGCACCTCCACCGGGACAACAGAGGCCGGGGAGCTGTTTTTT.

The V call is TRBV7-8, the J call TRBJ2-1, with TRBD2 matching 14 bases. Germline CDR1 SGHVS, CDR2 FQNEAQ. CDR3 size: 18 residues. Germline trimming cut 5 bases from V and 8 bases from J; bases unmatched to any gene: 14. This CDR3 is CASSPRTSGRTSMDEQFF. In DNA form, the CDR3 reads TGTGCCAGCAGCCCCCGGACTAGCGGGAGGACCTCTATGGATGAGCAGTTCTTC.

V and J are TRBV19 and TRBJ2-5, with D possibly TRBD2 on 5 matching bases. V lost 6 bases to trimming and J lost 4 bases, with 12 bases between them. Germline loops: CDR1 LNHDA, CDR2 SQIVND (reference sequence). The CDR3 is made up of 13 amino acids. The chain's CDR3 is CASSRGEGETQYF. The CDR3, as DNA: TGTGCCAGTAGCCGCGGCGAGGGAGAGACCCAGTACTTC.

The rearrangement uses TRBV2 and TRBJ1-5; D ambiguous. The CDR3 runs 10 residues. V lost 4 bases and J 11 bases, leaving 6 bases between the germline ends. CDR1 is SNHLY, CDR2 FYNNEI, per germline. In DNA, the CDR3 is TGTGCCAGCAGTGGGAGGACCCAGCATTTT. It yields the protein CASSGRTQHF. The whole variable domain, remainder taken from reference TRBV2 and TRBJ1-5, is EPEVTQTPSHQVTQMGQEVILRCVPISNHLYFYWYRQILGQKVEFLVSFYNNEISEKSEIFDDQFSVERPDGSNFTLKIRSTKLEDSAMYFCASSGRTQHFGDGTRLSIL.